Shown below are 6 T cell receptor beta chains from a single sample sequenced in a study of shared clonotypes between healthy human individuals. Sequencing used immunoSEQ multiplex PCR; TCRdb keeps in-frame clones, though not all of them. The sample has 490,000 or so clones, around 80% seen once; the top ten hold approximately 12%. Sequenced material: PBMCs. The receptors shown here come from a woman aged 40 to 50 in good health. Some clones in this sample may be carry-over from other donors' samples.

V usage is TRBV4-1 and J usage is TRBJ1-4; tentative D call: TRBD1 (5 bases). V was cut by 4 bases and J by 0 bases, with 9 bases left in between. The CDR3 contains 15 residues. The germline V gene encodes CDR1 MGHRA and CDR2 YSYEKL. DNA for the CDR3: TGCGCCAGCAGCCGGGGCCTTCCAACTAATGAAAAACTGTTTTTT. This sequence encodes CASSRGLPTNEKLFF.

The CDR3 DNA follows: TGCGCCAGCAGCCAAGTCGGGAGGCAGGATGAGCAGTTCTTC. Translating gives CASSQVGRQDEQFF. V usage is TRBV4-1 and J usage is TRBJ2-1; 7 positions agree with TRBD2. CDR1 MGHRA and CDR2 YSYEKL come from the germline V gene. Losses at the gene ends were 1 base for V and 8 bases for J; bases not matched to a gene: 5. The CDR3 spans 14 residues.

This rearrangement joins TRBV4-1 to TRBJ1-1; a possible D gene is TRBD1 (5 bases). The CDR3 runs 14 residues. CDR1 and CDR2 from the germline V gene are MGHRA and YSYEKL. V was shortened by 2 bases and J by 11 bases, with 18 bases between the two germline ends. CDR3 bases: TGCGCCAGCAGCCAAACCGGGACCTCACTTCATGCTTTCTTT. Protein product: CASSQTGTSLHAFF.

This CDR3 reads CASSRPGPLNTEAFF. CDR3 nucleotides: TGTGCCAGCAGCCGACCAGGTCCCCTTAACACTGAAGCTTTCTTT. The rearrangement joins TRBV27 to TRBJ1-1; D gene unclear. The CDR3 totals 15 residues. CDR1 MNHEY and CDR2 SMNVEV come from the germline V gene (reference sequence). V was clipped by 6 bases and J by 2 bases, with 16 bases between them.

The gene calls are TRBV9 and TRBJ1-2; D remains unclear. V lost 0 bases, J lost 5 bases, and 14 bases lay in between. Germline lookup yields CDR1 SGDLS and CDR2 YYNGEE. This CDR3 comprises 15 residues. The CDR3 reads CASSVAPQMIYGYTF. CDR3 nucleotide sequence: TGTGCCAGCAGCGTAGCCCCGCAGATGATTTATGGCTACACCTTC.

This clone came up many times. This may come from a read error, since a much larger clone is one base off. Within the sample, other DNA sequences also encode this same CDR3. The V gene is TRBV2, the J gene TRBJ2-7, with unresolved D. This CDR3 spans 12 amino acids. Trimming stripped 3 bases from V and 2 bases from J, with 5 bases between. The germline V gene has CDR1 SNHLY and CDR2 FYNNEI. The CDR3, as DNA: TGTGCCAGCAGTGAGTTGCCCTACGAGCAGTACTTC. Encoded protein: CASSELPYEQYF.